A selection of T cell receptor beta chains follows, all from one sample in a study of blood T cells in healthy people across ages. From the 5' RACE reads, TCRdb called clonotypes with MiXCR, one entry per CDR3 protein. The table shows some 670,000 distinct CDR3 sequences, with roughly half occurring only once. The sample taken for sequencing was blood. These receptor sequences come from a woman older than 75 in good health. The CDR3 runs from the conserved cysteine through the conserved F or W. The order of the fields is D gene, CDR3 length, J gene, V gene, clone size, CDR3 protein, CDR3 DNA. D genes are given only for firm matches. Not all rows give a size; the values are once, few, many and, for expanded clones, a class.

>NA|16|TRBJ2-3|TRBV11-2|NA
CASSSRGDSTFNTQYF
TGTGCCAGCAGCTCGAGGGGGGACAGCACTTTCAATACGCAGTATTTT
>NA|16|TRBJ2-2|TRBV21-1|few
CASPGDKEGGTGELFF
TGTGCCAGCCCAGGGGACAAGGAGGGGGGAACCGGGGAGCTGTTTTTT
>TRBD1|15|TRBJ2-6|TRBV19|few
CASSADRAGANVLTF
TGTGCCAGTAGTGCTGACAGGGCTGGGGCCAACGTCCTGACTTTC
>NA|10|TRBJ1-1|TRBV29-1|NA
CSVGPAEAFF
TGCAGCGTTGGACCAGCTGAAGCTTTCTTT
>NA|15|TRBJ2-1|TRBV29-1|many
CSVEGGADSYNEQFF
TGCAGCGTTGAGGGGGGGGCGGACTCCTACAATGAGCAGTTCTTC
>NA|15|TRBJ1-5|TRBV7-2|few
CASSLDSRTNQPQHF
TGTGCCAGCAGCTTAGACAGCCGGACAAATCAGCCCCAGCATTTT
>NA|15|TRBJ2-1|TRBV5-1|NA
CASSLRGVGTDEQFF
TGCGCCAGCAGCTTGAGGGGAGTGGGGACCGATGAGCAGTTCTTC
>TRBD1|15|TRBJ2-1|TRBV7-2|NA
CASSLGGTGQNEQFF
TGTGCCAGCAGCTTGGGGGGGACAGGGCAGAATGAGCAGTTCTTC
>TRBD1|15|TRBJ1-1|TRBV2|NA
CASSETGERSTEAFF
TGTGCCAGCAGTGAGACAGGGGAGAGGAGCACTGAAGCTTTCTTT
>NA|13|TRBJ1-2|TRBV29-1|NA
CSVYDDNPYGYTF
TGCAGCGTTTATGATGACAACCCCTATGGCTACACCTTC
>NA|14|TRBJ2-7|TRBV5-1|once
CASSLGEALYEQYF
TGCGCCAGCAGCTTAGGGGAAGCGCTCTACGAGCAGTACTTC
>TRBD1|15|TRBJ2-3|TRBV4-2|NA
CASSQGQGETDTQYF
TGTGCCAGCAGCCAGGGACAGGGGGAAACAGATACGCAGTATTTT
>NA|14|TRBJ1-4|TRBV7-9|NA
CASSSRDVYEKLFF
TGTGCCAGCAGCTCGCGGGACGTGTATGAAAAACTGTTTTTT
>TRBD1|17|TRBJ1-1|TRBV5-1|few
CASSLGQGPVMNTEAFF
TGCGCCAGCAGCTTGGGACAGGGGCCCGTCATGAACACTGAAGCTTTCTTT
>NA|14|TRBJ1-6|TRBV28|NA
CASSPHVLNSPLHF
TGTGCCAGCAGTCCACATGTCCTTAATTCACCCCTCCACTTT
>NA|17|TRBJ1-1|TRBV12-3/TRBV12-4|NA
CASSAAGQAAMNTEAFF
TGTGCCAGCAGTGCAGCGGGGCAGGCGGCCATGAACACTGAAGCTTTCTTT
>NA|11|TRBJ2-1|TRBV24-1|many
CATSGGVGQFF
TGTGCCACCTCCGGCGGGGTCGGGCAGTTCTTC
>NA|13|TRBJ2-7|TRBV20-1|NA
CSARDQGRDEQYF
TGCAGTGCTAGAGATCAAGGGCGAGACGAGCAGTACTTC
>NA|15|TRBJ1-1|TRBV7-3|few
CASSLTTTGGTEAFF
TGTGCCAGCAGCTTAACGACAACTGGAGGCACTGAAGCTTTCTTT
>NA|14|TRBJ2-1|TRBV11-1|NA
CASRSPGPYNEQFF
TGTGCCAGCAGGTCCCCCGGGCCCTACAATGAGCAGTTCTTC
>NA|13|TRBJ1-5|TRBV9|NA
CASSVAGDQPQHF
TGTGCCAGCAGCGTAGCAGGGGATCAGCCCCAGCATTTT
>TRBD1|14|TRBJ1-2|TRBV12-3/TRBV12-4|many
CASRPTGGLYGYTF
TGTGCCAGCAGACCGACAGGGGGCCTCTATGGCTACACCTTC
>TRBD1|13|TRBJ1-1|TRBV29-1|NA
CSVMTGADTEAFF
TGCAGCGTGATGACAGGGGCGGACACTGAAGCTTTCTTT
>TRBD2|14|TRBJ2-5|TRBV10-3|NA
CAISQGAGEAEQYF
TGTGCCATCAGCCAGGGAGCGGGGGAGGCAGAGCAGTACTTC
>NA|15|TRBJ2-7|TRBV7-8|NA
CASSQPDRTAYEQYF
TGTGCCAGCAGCCAACCCGACAGGACCGCCTACGAGCAGTACTTC
>NA|16|TRBJ2-1|TRBV27|NA
CASSLSPGLAYNEQFF
TGTGCCAGCAGTTTGTCCCCGGGACTGGCTTACAATGAGCAGTTCTTC
>TRBD1|14|TRBJ1-2|TRBV20-1|once
CSAGPGTGNYGYTF
TGCAGTGCTGGACCCGGGACAGGCAACTATGGCTACACCTTC
>NA|12|TRBJ2-7|TRBV5-1|NA
CASSQGVSEQYF
TGCGCCAGCAGCCAAGGGGTCAGCGAGCAGTACTTC
>NA|15|TRBJ2-5|TRBV5-1|few
CASRKLRGLQETQYF
TGCGCCAGCAGGAAACTCCGGGGGTTGCAAGAGACCCAGTACTTC
>TRBD1|13|TRBJ2-1|TRBV20-1|many
CSASGGGYNEQFF
TGCAGTGCTTCAGGGGGCGGCTACAATGAGCAGTTCTTC
>TRBD2|14|TRBJ2-1|TRBV29-1|many
CSVRAGLAGAEQFF
TGCAGCGTGAGGGCGGGACTAGCGGGAGCTGAGCAGTTCTTC
>NA|13|TRBJ1-4|TRBV25-1|many
CASERGPGEKLFF
TGTGCCAGTGAAAGGGGTCCGGGTGAAAAACTGTTTTTT
>NA|15|TRBJ2-6|TRBV5-1|many
CASSPLAAGANVLTF
TGCGCCAGCAGCCCTCTCGCCGCTGGGGCCAACGTCCTGACTTTC
>NA|16|TRBJ2-3|TRBV5-1|NA
CASSLEGRVSTDTQYF
TGCGCCAGCAGCTTGGAGGGCAGGGTCAGCACAGATACGCAGTATTTT
>TRBD1|13|TRBJ1-1|TRBV20-1|few
CSAVRGTAAEAFF
TGCAGTGCGGTAAGAGGGACAGCAGCTGAAGCTTTCTTT
>NA|15|TRBJ2-7|TRBV27|few
CASSLWAGSSYEQYF
TGTGCCAGCAGTTTATGGGCGGGGAGCTCCTACGAGCAGTACTTC
>NA|14|TRBJ1-2|TRBV28|NA
CASSLSPDSYGYTF
TGTGCCAGCAGTTTATCCCCGGACAGCTATGGCTACACCTTC
>NA|15|TRBJ2-5|TRBV7-2|NA
CASSSPVGYQETQYF
TGTGCCAGCAGCTCCCCAGTAGGGTACCAAGAGACCCAGTACTTC
>NA|15|TRBJ2-7|TRBV6-1|NA
CASSEKGGGGYEQYF
TGTGCCAGCAGTGAAAAGGGTGGGGGAGGCTACGAGCAGTACTTC
>TRBD1|15|TRBJ2-2|TRBV5-1|NA
CATHSGQQNTGELFF
TGCGCCACCCATTCGGGACAGCAGAACACCGGGGAGCTGTTTTTT
>TRBD1|15|TRBJ1-3|TRBV7-2|NA
CASSFTGGSGNTIYF
TGTGCCAGCAGCTTTACAGGGGGTTCTGGAAACACCATATATTTT
>NA|12|TRBJ2-3|TRBV20-1|NA
CSAREPSKPQYF
TGCAGTGCTAGAGAACCCTCAAAGCCGCAGTATTTT
>NA|13|TRBJ2-5|TRBV2|NA
CASSEPAARTQYF
TGTGCCAGCAGTGAACCCGCAGCCCGGACCCAGTACTTC
>NA|15|TRBJ2-5|TRBV10-3|NA
CAISAGGGYQETQYF
TGTGCCATCAGTGCAGGGGGGGGGTACCAAGAGACCCAGTACTTC
>NA|13|TRBJ2-2|TRBV20-1|NA
CSAPVKVTGELFF
TGCAGTGCCCCCGTCAAGGTGACCGGGGAGCTGTTTTTT
>NA|14|TRBJ2-2|TRBV6-4|NA
CASREEGYTGELFF
TGTGCCAGCAGAGAGGAGGGCTACACCGGGGAGCTGTTTTTT
>NA|14|TRBJ2-3|TRBV13|few
CASSFGVGAGTQYF
TGTGCCAGCAGCTTCGGAGTTGGGGCAGGTACGCAGTATTTT
>NA|13|TRBJ2-4|TRBV20-1|many
CSAREQAEDIQYF
TGCAGTGCTAGAGAGCAGGCTGAGGACATTCAGTACTTC
>NA|15|TRBJ1-5|TRBV7-9|NA
CASSLGQEPWEPQHF
TGTGCCAGCAGCTTAGGACAGGAGCCGTGGGAGCCCCAGCATTTT